One and the same sample provided the 7 T cell receptor beta chains below, sequenced in a study of CD4 T cells in relation to SARS-CoV-2 and coronaviruses. Before the COVID-19 pandemic, during about 2011-2018, CD4+ T cells were taken from unexposed donors. Clones were sequenced by immunoSEQ multiplex PCR, and TCRdb holds only the in-frame ones, with some missing. The sample consists of nearly 70,000 clones, roughly 93% of them appearing once. Sequencing input: naive CD4+ T cells from PBMCs. Described subset: naive CD4+ T cells isolated by negative enrichment. The origin of the receptors is a human donor in good health.

Comment on this clone: A junction boundary mismatches the germline segment, possibly from a read error. This chain uses TRBV19 with TRBJ1-5, with D uncertain. The CDR3 length is 14 residues. Germline V lookup: CDR1 LNHDA, CDR2 SQIVND (reference sequence). In nucleotides, the CDR3 is TGTACCAGTAGTATTGGCGGTAGCAATCAGCCCCAGCATTTT. It codes for CTSSIGGSNQPQHF.

A word on this clone: The sample holds other DNA sequences that translate to the same CDR3. V usage is TRBV5-1 and J usage is TRBJ1-6; weak D call: TRBD1 (6 bases). The CDR3 length is 17 residues. V lost 0 bases to trimming and J lost 0 bases, with 10 bases between them. Germline lookup yields CDR1 SGHRS and CDR2 YFSETQ. CDR3 nucleotide sequence: TGCGCCAGCAGCTTGGAACAGGGAAGCTCCTATAATTCACCCCTCCACTTT. Protein sequence: CASSLEQGSSYNSPLHF. Together with reference TRBV5-1 and TRBJ1-6, the CDR3 gives the full variable domain: KAGVTQTPRYLIKTRGQQVTLSCSPISGHRSVSWYQQTPGQGLQFLFEYFSETQRNKGNFPGRFSGRQFSNSRSEMNVSTLELGDSALYLCASSLEQGSSYNSPLHFGNGTRLTVT.

The chain combines TRBV25-1 with TRBJ1-3; D is ambiguous. Germline-derived CDR1 and CDR2 are MGHDK and SYGVNS. Trimming shortened V by 6 bases and J by 0 bases, and 15 bases separated the two germline ends. The CDR3 sequence is 16 residues long. The CDR3 spells CASRPLDVYSGNTIYF. The CDR3 DNA reads as TGTGCCAGCAGGCCTCTGGACGTGTACTCTGGAAACACCATATATTTT.

The genes are TRBV9 and TRBJ2-1, with D possibly matching TRBD1 (6 bases). Trimming cost V 2 bases and J 10 bases, with 13 bases left between them. Germline values: CDR1 SGDLS, CDR2 YYNGEE. The CDR3 extends over 13 amino acids. CDR3 bases: TGTGCCAGCAGCGTCACACAGGGCGGGGAGCAGTTCTTC. Translating it yields CASSVTQGGEQFF.

V and J are TRBV11-1 and TRBJ1-2; D gene unclear. Trimming pared 4 bases from V and 2 bases from J, leaving 11 bases between. This CDR3 is 14 amino acids long. CDR1 is SGHAT and CDR2 is FQDESV in the germline V gene (reference sequence). The DNA for the CDR3 is TGTGCCAGCAGCTATTTAAAGGGCAACTATGGCTACACCTTC. The encoded protein is CASSYLKGNYGYTF.

The J gene is TRBJ1-6, the V gene TRBV7-9; D not certain. Germline assignment: CDR1 SEHNR and CDR2 FQNEAQ (reference sequence). The CDR3 sequence is 14 residues long. With 4 bases removed from V and 7 bases from J, the gap between germline ends came to 11 bases. CDR3 coding DNA: TGTGCCAGCAGCTCCAGCGCAGGCAATTCACCCCTCCACTTT. Its translation: CASSSSAGNSPLHF.

V is TRBV5-1 and J is TRBJ2-5; 7 bases map to TRBD1. V was pared by 4 bases and J by 0 bases, with 9 bases of the junction left unmatched. Germline V gene lookup returns CDR1 SGHRS and CDR2 YFSETQ. The CDR3 covers 16 residues. The CDR3 DNA sequence: TGCGCCAGCAGCCGACTCGGGACAGCTAACCAAGAGACCCAGTACTTC. Protein product: CASSRLGTANQETQYF.